This T cell receptor (beta chain) appears in the sequencing data of a study of CD8 T cells in ankylosing spondylitis. General study results and limits: Relatively rare in peripheral blood, disease-linked clones were also CD8+. Within ankylosing spondylitis blood, a TCR beta motif made up of roughly eight highly homologous variants appeared to be characteristic. Disease-associated clones were reportedly significantly overrepresented in matched ankylosing spondylitis synovial fluid.

By quantitative 5'-RACE with molecular barcodes, the TCR beta libraries were made. TCRdb independently ran MiXCR on the 5' RACE reads; one entry per CDR3 protein. Of 130,000 or so distinct CDR3 sequences listed, around 7% are singletons. This clonotype has a count of ten or more. The antigen remains unidentified. The CDR3 is made up of 14 amino acids. The ends lost 2 bases at V and 2 bases at J; junction bases unmatched: 4. Germline V CDR1 and CDR2: SGHRS, YFSETQ. Sequencing was performed on blood, either unsorted or a sorted T cell fraction (not recorded which). The genes are TRBV5-1 and TRBJ2-7; 7 nucleotides line up with TRBD2. This clonotype originated in a male donor with ankylosing spondylitis or in good health (not recorded which). This CDR3 reads CASSFGGTTYEQYF. The CDR3 nucleotides read TGCGCCAGCAGCTTCGGGGGGACCACCTACGAGCAGTACTTC.